Listed below are T cell receptor beta chains from one sample, sequenced in a study of cytomegalovirus exposure and HLA in healthy donors. Only in-frame clones appear in the TCRdb table, and some are missing; sequencing was by immunoSEQ multiplex PCR. The sample yields 100,000 or so clones, around 78% seen once. Material: PBMCs. The receptors stem from a woman in her thirties or forties in good health and CMV-seropositive. Both conserved end residues are part of each CDR3. The D gene is left open where the match is weak. Clone size appears in some rows only: once, few, many, or a class for an expanded clone.

TRBV29-1	TRBJ2-2	-	-	TGCAGCGTTGAAGATCTTCGGGACAGGGTCACGGGAGGGCCCATTACCGGGGAGCTGTTTTTT	CSVEDLRDRVTGGPITGELFF
TRBV28	TRBJ2-5	-	-	TGTGCCAGCAGTTTAAGGGGGAACTCCCACCTGACCCAGTACTTC	CASSLRGNSHLTQYF
TRBV7-2	TRBJ2-3	-	-	TGTGCCAGCAGCTTAGTGGAGGGGAGCACAGATACGCAGTATTTT	CASSLVEGSTDTQYF
TRBV11-2	TRBJ2-2	few	-	TGTGCCAGCAGCCCTCCGCACAGAGCGGAGTACACCGGGGAGCTGTTTTTT	CASSPPHRAEYTGELFF
TRBV6-5	TRBJ1-5	-	-	TGTGCCAGCAGTCCGACAGAAAGCCATCAGCCCCAGCATTTT	CASSPTESHQPQHF
TRBV23-1	TRBJ1-5	once	TRBD1	TGCGCCAGCAGTTCAAACAGGGGAGTATGGAACAATCAGCCCCAGCATTTT	CASSSNRGVWNNQPQHF
TRBV5-6	TRBJ1-2	-	TRBD1	TGTGCCAGCAGCTTTCCCTCACAGGGGGGTTTTGGCTACACCTTC	CASSFPSQGGFGYTF
TRBV28	TRBJ1-6	-	TRBD1	TGTGCCAGCAGCCCCTACGGGACAGGGGGCTTTCGTCGGCGAAATTCACCCCTCCACTTT	CASSPYGTGGFRRRNSPLHF
TRBV27	TRBJ2-7	-	TRBD1	TGTGCCACCTCGCCGGGGGACAGGGTAGCCTACGAGCAGTACTTC	CATSPGDRVAYEQYF
TRBV4-3	TRBJ2-7	-	TRBD2	TGCGCCAGCAGCCTGGGACTAGCGGGAATATACGAGCAGTACTTC	CASSLGLAGIYEQYF
TRBV27	TRBJ2-5	once	-	TGTGCCAGCAGATATTGGAGGGGCGGACCAGAGGTAGAGACCCAGTACTTC	CASRYWRGGPEVETQYF
TRBV18	TRBJ2-1	few	TRBD2	TGTGCCAGCTCACCGCGACTAGCGGGAGATGAGCAGTTCTTC	CASSPRLAGDEQFF
TRBV5-8	TRBJ1-4	few	-	TGTGCCAGCAGCGATAGGACTCTTACCGAAGGAAAACTGTTTTTT	CASSDRTLTEGKLFF
TRBV7-2	TRBJ2-5	-	-	TGTGCCAGCAGCTCCAACTTAGGGACACAAGAGACCCAGTACTTC	CASSSNLGTQETQYF
TRBV25-1	TRBJ1-5	-	-	TGTGCCAGCAGCAGTACAAATTTCAATCAGCCCCAGCATTTT	CASSSTNFNQPQHF
TRBV6-4	TRBJ2-1	few	TRBD1	TGTGCCAGCAAATCGGGACAGGGGGCGGTCAATGAGCAGTTCTTC	CASKSGQGAVNEQFF
TRBV19	TRBJ1-5	-	TRBD1	TGTGCCAGTAGTGGGACAGGGGATCAGCCCCAGCATTTT	CASSGTGDQPQHF
TRBV19	TRBJ1-5	-	-	TGTGCCAGTAGTATTGCCCCGGACATACCAAATCAGCCCCAGCATTTT	CASSIAPDIPNQPQHF
TRBV9	TRBJ2-7	-	-	-	CASSVATGSFEQCF
TRBV6-4	TRBJ2-1	few	TRBD2	TGTGCCAGCAGTGACTCTTGGTCGGGACTAGGAAACAATGAGCAGTTCTTC	CASSDSWSGLGNNEQFF
TRBV21-1	TRBJ2-5	-	-	TGTGCCAGCAGCAATGGGTCCGGGTGGGATCAGGGGATGCAGGAGACCCAGTACTTC	CASSNGSGWDQGMQETQYF
TRBV6-6	TRBJ1-3	-	-	TGTGCCAGCAGTTGGGGCCCTGGAAACACCATATATTTT	CASSWGPGNTIYF
TRBV28	TRBJ2-7	-	-	TGTGCCAGCGCCATTCAGGGGGGCGCTTCCTACGAGCAGTACTTC	CASAIQGGASYEQYF
TRBV9	TRBJ2-3	-	-	TGTGCCAGCAGCGGGAGAGGGGATACGCAGTATTTT	CASSGRGDTQYF
TRBV4-3	TRBJ2-3	-	TRBD1	TGCGCCAGCAGCCAAGTGACAGGGGGCACAGATACGCAGTATTTT	CASSQVTGGTDTQYF
TRBV4-2	TRBJ2-5	few	TRBD1	TGTGCCAGCAGCCCAATGACGGGACAGGAAAAACAAGAGACCCAGTACTTC	CASSPMTGQEKQETQYF
TRBV5-1	TRBJ2-7	-	-	TGCGCCAGCAGCCTGGGCGGGGCTCCTAGAGGGGAGCAGTACTTC	CASSLGGAPRGEQYF
TRBV7-2	TRBJ1-5	-	-	TGTGCCAGCAGCAAAAAGGGGGTAATTCAGCCCCAGCATTTT	CASSKKGVIQPQHF
TRBV28	TRBJ2-2	-	-	TGTGCCAGCAGCCGTATAGGGAGCACCGGGGAGCTGTTTTTT	CASSRIGSTGELFF
TRBV4-1	TRBJ2-7	-	TRBD2	TGCGCCAGCAGCCAAGACCAGGCACTAGCGGTTCTCACCTACGAGCAGTACTTC	CASSQDQALAVLTYEQYF
TRBV5-4	TRBJ2-3	once	-	TGTGCCAGCAGCTTAGCTACAGGGAATTCGGCAGATACGCAGTATTTT	CASSLATGNSADTQYF
TRBV28	TRBJ2-7	-	-	TGTGCCAGCAGCCGCCCCCGGGTATCGTCCGAGCAGTACTTC	CASSRPRVSSEQYF
TRBV5-4	TRBJ2-2	-	TRBD2	TGTGCCAGCAGCCCTAGCGGGACCGGGGAGCTGTTTTTT	CASSPSGTGELFF
TRBV11-3	TRBJ2-7	-	-	TGTGCCAGCAGCTCCATGAGCTACGAGCAGTACTTC	CASSSMSYEQYF
TRBV28	TRBJ2-1	-	TRBD2	TGTGCCAGCAGCCCCTCGGGGGGTTACTACAATGAGCAGTTCTTC	CASSPSGGYYNEQFF
TRBV5-5	TRBJ2-5	-	-	TGTGCCAGCAGCCCCGGAGGAGGGACGATCCAAGAGACCCAGTACTTC	CASSPGGGTIQETQYF